Sequencing of this T cell receptor beta chain was carried out in a study of Ad26.COV2.S vaccination and SARS-CoV-2 variants. The study's findings and limits: Spike-specific CD8+ and CD4+ T cell responses reportedly showed substantial breadth after vaccination. People who got the vaccine or the placebo had similar non-spike TCR breadth. Analytic work on TCR breadth and depth might have understated the full extent of total T cell responses.

The table came from immunoSEQ multiplex PCR; TCRdb's copy has only in-frame clones and leaves some out. The sample lists approximately 90,000 clones, about four fifths occurring once. Remarks on this clone: Its antigen is unidentified.

V lost 3 bases to trimming and J lost 2 bases, with 10 bases between them. Germline CDR1 SGDLS, CDR2 YYNGEE. The CDR3 sequence is 14 residues long. Specimen: peripheral blood, collected after recovery from COVID-19. The chain combines TRBV9 with TRBJ2-3; TRBD1 might be the D (6 bases). This receptor was identified in a human donor who had recovered from COVID-19. CDR3 in DNA: TGTGCCAGCAGCGCCCCAGGGGCCACAGATACGCAGTATTTT. Protein product: CASSAPGATDTQYF. The whole variable domain, remainder taken from reference TRBV9 and TRBJ2-3, is DSGVTQTPKHLITATGQRVTLRCSPRSGDLSVYWYQQSLDQGLQFLIQYYNGEERAKGNILERFSAQQFPDLHSELNLSSLELGDSALYFCASSAPGATDTQYFGPGTRLTVL.